This T cell receptor beta chain was observed in a study of tumor-infiltrating lymphocytes in localized non-small cell lung cancer. Whole-study results and caveats: T-cell fraction did not differ between immunotypes IM1 and IM2. Each assay used a separate piece of the same tissue. Available tissue quantity limited TCR sequencing to a patient subset.

The V gene's germline CDR1 is SNHLY and CDR2 FYNNEI. V shed 7 bases, J shed 3 bases, and the junction held 10 bases outside the gene matches. The CDR3 contains 15 residues. Produced via immunoSEQ multiplex PCR; TCRdb's table is partial and in-frame only. The sample carries approximately 9,700 clones, more than 70% recorded once. Note on this clone: The antigen is unknown.

The chain joins TRBV2 to TRBJ1-2; TRBD1 matches at 8 bases. Sequenced: lung tumor tissue. The receptor was derived from a human donor with non-small cell lung cancer. The CDR3 sequence: CASNYRTGNDYGYTF. The CDR3 nucleotides are TGTGCCAGCAACTACCGGACAGGGAACGACTATGGCTACACCTTC.